This TCR beta chain was profiled in a study of shared clonotypes between healthy human individuals. V was cut by 1 base and J by 4 bases, with 17 bases left in between. CDR1 SGHNT and CDR2 YYREEE come from the germline V gene (reference sequence). The CDR3 is 16 residues long. Sequenced by immunoSEQ multiplex PCR; TCRdb stores in-frame clones only, minus some. Of fewer than 2.5 million clones listed, over 85% are singletons. This clone was detected once. Input material: naive CD4+ T cells from PBMCs. Subset here: CD45RA+ positively selected. The V call is TRBV5-4, the J call TRBJ2-5; D may be TRBD2 (5 bases). This sequence originates from a man younger than 30 in good health. Some clones in this sample may be carry-over from other donors' samples. DNA of the CDR3: TGTGCCAGCAGCTTGATGAGGCAGGCGGGTGGAGAGACCCAGTACTTC. This codes for CASSLMRQAGGETQYF.